Only a few counts were recorded for the clone carrying this TCR beta chain. Its antigen is unknown. Method: immunoSEQ multiplex PCR; TCRdb's copy keeps in-frame clones and lacks some. The sample lists more than 45,000 clones, approximately 78% occurring once. The data belong to a study of PD-L1 blockade in urothelial cancer. Study in general: Blood analysis took place 3 weeks (second dose) and 6 weeks after treatment start. Across blood samples, T cells had a median count of approximately 130,000. Overall study findings and caveats: More expansion of tumor-associated blood clones, seen at 3 weeks, marked durable-benefit patients.

As for time point: pretreatment peripheral blood. Each patient gave between 1 and 8 samples, pretreatment and on-treatment. The receptor was derived from a man over 45 with urothelial cancer. Sequencing was performed on PBMCs, taken around atezolizumab (anti-PD-L1) treatment.

The CDR3: CASGTAFSYEQYF. CDR3 DNA: TGTGCCAGCGGGACAGCCTTCTCCTACGAGCAGTACTTC. The rearrangement joins TRBV27 to TRBJ2-7; 7 nucleotides line up with TRBD1. Germline values: CDR1 MNHEY, CDR2 SMNVEV (reference sequence). V shed 8 bases, J shed 0 bases, and the junction held 4 bases outside the gene matches. There are 13 residues in the CDR3.